This paragraph reports one T cell receptor beta chain. It has no known antigen specificity. No base quality information exists; no much larger clone differs at one position. CDR1 and CDR2, per the germline V gene, are SGHRS and YFSETQ. The CDR3, from cysteine to phenylalanine, totals 15 residues. The CDR3 DNA has 45 bases and is translated from base 1. V is shortened by 4 bases, J by 1 base, and the region joining them spans 13 bases. This sample is part of a study of blood T cells in healthy people across ages (dated by TCRdb to between 2015 and 2017). At the level of the whole study: Template switching captured roughly one uniquely barcoded TCR beta cDNA molecule per two T cells in model experiments. Age-related changes in TCR beta repertoire diversity were measured in the study by deep sequencing normalized with unique cDNA molecular identifiers. Four age groups were formed from the donors: young (average around 15 years), middle-aged (roughly 38), aged (around 68) and long-lived (roughly 81). To avoid experimental bias, donors of different ages were randomly spread across the sequencing lanes. The study analyzed two additional independent replicas of 1 million unique cDNA reads from the same blood draw for two donors, one aged 18 to 30 and one aged 80 or older. Points the paper makes about the study in general: Total diversity estimates from one million sequenced T cells were considered lower bounds and underestimates. Donor CMV infection status was unknown, potentially confounding age-related changes in expanded clonotypes. As age increased, observed TCR beta diversity per million T cells dropped in a roughly linear way, and a significant reduction was already evident by age around 41. The long-lived group showed more naive CD4+ T cells, fewer expanded clones and increased TCR diversity than the aged group, suggesting age selection. Bulk unsorted PBMC profiling prevented conclusive comparison of naive and antigen-experienced compartments. A strong correlation was found between observed TCR beta diversity and the percentage of naive T cells measured by flow cytometry.

The approximately 40 donors, aged 6 to 90 years, were systemically healthy Caucasian individuals from Russia. Ten milliliters of peripheral blood were drawn from each donor into EDTA-treated Vacutainer tubes. Ficoll-Paque density-gradient centrifugation was used to isolate PBMCs, with at least 7 million per sample. Total RNA was extracted from PBMCs with Trizol reagent, with at least 5.5 micrograms obtained per sample. Naive CD45RAhigh/CD27high T cell percentages were measured by flow cytometry on a PBMC aliquot from every donor. The library came from 5' RACE. The data were produced on an Illumina HiSeq 2500. A second roughly 7 to 11 cycle PCR used a sample-barcoded 5' primer and a J-beta primer mix. A template-switch 5' adaptor carrying 12 random nucleotides introduced a unique molecular identifier onto each TCR beta cDNA molecule. Each sample yielded at least 2.5 million CDR3-containing paired-end reads. First-strand cDNA synthesis was performed from all RNA using the Mint cDNA synthesis kit, with priming by a TRBC-specific oligonucleotide. All cDNA was treated with uracil-DNA glycosylase and then went through a first 18-cycle PCR with the universal primers M1SS and BC2_uni_R. The paper's processing steps were these. For normalization, 1 million high-quality reads were randomly selected from each sample, with every read carrying a distinct molecular identifier. Reads sharing molecular identifiers were discarded rather than binned into consensus sequences. MiTCR, run with a Q25 quality threshold and the strictest error-elimination algorithm, handled CDR3 identification, clonotype clustering and error correction. Lower-bound total TCR beta diversity was estimated with a nonparametric unseen species model using Euler transformation. TCRdb trimmed public reads at Q25 via fastp, called clones via MiXCR and kept in-frame beta chains. Each CDR3 protein appears once, grouped with its most common genes and DNA. The V and J calls here are based on TCRdb, not the publication. The sample records approximately 360,000 distinct CDR3 sequences, about 52% of which are singletons. The ten largest account for around 50% of the sample.

The sequencing input was blood. The sequence derives from a man aged 55 to 69 in good health. This chain is built from TRBV5-1 and TRBJ2-3, with TRBD2 tentatively as D gene (6 bases match). The nucleotides read TGCGCCAGCAGCGGCGGGACCCCAGGCACAGATACGCAGTATTTT. Its product reads: CASSGGTPGTDTQYF.